The subject of this entry is one TCR beta chain. The antigen remains undetermined. With 3 bases clipped from V and 10 bases from J, the junction kept 8 bases outside the gene matches. CDR1 is ENHRY and CDR2 is SYGVKD in the germline V gene. The CDR3 length is 16 residues. This entry is derived from a study of blood T cells in healthy people across ages. The study, taken as a whole, reports: Measured against age, TCR beta diversity per million T cells decreased in a roughly linear manner. CMV infection status of these donors was not known.

A second PCR of roughly 7 to 11 cycles used a sample-barcoded 5' primer and a J-beta primer mix. TCRdb independently ran MiXCR on the 5' RACE reads; one entry per CDR3 protein. This sample carries about 1,500,000 distinct CDR3 sequences, approximately 38% of them seen once, and the ten largest clones take 7% to 9%. The draw of peripheral blood yielded roughly 10 milliliters from each donor. Each sample gave at least 7 million isolated PBMCs. V is TRBV10-3 and J is TRBJ2-1, with 14 bases aligning to TRBD2. Material: blood. The receptor comes from a woman younger than 35 in good health. This CDR3 reads CAISDSRLAGGEEQFF. The CDR3 nucleotides are TGTGCCATCAGTGACTCCAGACTAGCGGGAGGGGAGGAGCAGTTCTTC.